This TCR beta chain derives from a study of T-cell reconstitution after alpha-beta-depleted transplantation in children. General study findings and limits: Reportedly, alpha-beta T cells present about two months post-transplant originated from several hundred expanded clones of graft origin.

This CDR3 region has 14 residues. V gave up 0 bases and J gave up 5 bases, with 11 bases separating them. From germline, CDR1 is DFQATT and CDR2 SNEGSKA (reference sequence). The sample holds a few counts of this clonotype. The antigen remains unidentified. A TCRbeta library incorporating unique molecular identifiers was prepared. In TCRdb, the PCR reads were re-called with MiXCR into one record per CDR3 protein. This table has about 830,000 distinct CDR3 sequences, around 17% appearing once. The material was PBMCs, mostly from graft donor cells, obtained 360 days after TCRalphabeta/CD19-depleted stem cell transplant. V and J are TRBV20-1 and TRBJ1-5; D remains unclear. This sequence originates from a male patient younger than 18 who had a stem cell transplant for acute lymphoblastic leukemia, so the T cells may come from the graft donor. For the CDR3, the DNA is TGCAGTGCTAGAGATTACGGGCCAGATCAGCCCCAGCATTTT. This translates into CSARDYGPDQPQHF.